The clone carrying this T cell receptor (beta chain) was seen just once. Its antigen is unidentified. 13 Jbeta primers and 60 Vbeta primers were used for the PCR. Authors' data handling: An analysis that came later counted some 81 million unique TCR beta chains, about 10 million shared. Data came from immunoSEQ multiplex PCR; TCRdb stores just in-frame clones and leaves some out. V, J and clone size reflect that table, while D and trimming were determined from the DNA. This table has under 150,000 clones, 75% to 85% appearing once. Whereas donors were nominally healthy upon sampling, unrecorded immune exposures were probable. This record comes from a study of cytomegalovirus exposure and HLA in healthy donors. Study-level findings and limits: Sequencing likely caused a cluster of highly shared sequence variants. Despite most TCR sequences being rare, some public TCRs occurred in many donors.

Per the germline V gene, CDR1 is LGHNT and CDR2 is FRNRAP. The CDR3 consists of 14 residues. V was pared by 7 bases and J by 11 bases, with 9 bases of the junction left unmatched. V usage is TRBV12-5 and J usage is TRBJ2-1, with 12 bases fitting TRBD2. Sequencing was done on a sample of PBMCs. The sequence was obtained from a female donor in good health and CMV-seropositive. The chain's CDR3 is CASETGLAGSQQFF. The CDR3 nucleotides read TGTGCTAGTGAAACCGGACTAGCGGGATCGCAGCAGTTCTTC. The full variable domain, with the rest looked up from reference TRBV12-5 and TRBJ2-1, is DARVTQTPRHKVTEMGQEVTMRCQPILGHNTVFWYRQTMMQGLELLAYFRNRAPLDDSGMPKDRFSAEMPDATLATLKIQPSEPRDSAVYFCASETGLAGSQQFFGPGTRLTVL.